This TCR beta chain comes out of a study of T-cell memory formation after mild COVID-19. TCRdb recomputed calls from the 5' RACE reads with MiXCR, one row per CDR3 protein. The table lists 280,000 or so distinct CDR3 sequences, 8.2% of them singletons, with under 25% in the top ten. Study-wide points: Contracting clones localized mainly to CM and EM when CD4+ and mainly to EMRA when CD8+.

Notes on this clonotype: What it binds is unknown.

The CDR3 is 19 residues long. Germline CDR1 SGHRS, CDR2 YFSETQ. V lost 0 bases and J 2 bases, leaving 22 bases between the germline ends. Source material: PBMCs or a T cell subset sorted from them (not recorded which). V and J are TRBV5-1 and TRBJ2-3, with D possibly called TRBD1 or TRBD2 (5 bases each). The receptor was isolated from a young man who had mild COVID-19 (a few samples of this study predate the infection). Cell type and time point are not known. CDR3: CASSLEGRTPPRDTDTQYF. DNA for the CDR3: TGCGCCAGCAGCTTGGAGGGACGGACCCCACCCCGGGACACAGATACGCAGTATTTT.